Presented here are 13 T cell receptor beta chains from one specimen sequenced in a study of T cells in Graves' hyperthyroidism and ophthalmopathy. Amplification of TCR beta CDR3 regions used RNA as the template. First-round RT-PCR with HTBI primers amplified the TCR CDR3 region. TCRdb reprocessed the multiplex PCR reads via MiXCR and lists one record per CDR3 protein. Among fewer than 500,000 distinct CDR3 sequences listed, roughly 13% were seen once. Sequenced material: blood. These TCRs come from a young man with Graves' hyperthyroidism that later progressed to Graves' ophthalmopathy.

This clonotype was observed a handful of times. The chain combines TRBV27 with TRBJ1-5; D is possibly TRBD1 (5 bases). Deletions cut 3 bases from V and 6 bases from J, with 12 bases between. The germline CDR1 and CDR2 sequences are MNHEY and SMNVEV (reference sequence). CDR3 length: 14 residues. The CDR3 spells CASSLSRETQPQHF. The CDR3 nucleotides are TGTGCCAGCAGTTTGAGCAGGGAGACTCAGCCCCAGCATTTT.

Only one count was recorded for this clonotype. This chain joins TRBV10-3 and TRBJ2-1; 7 nucleotides align to TRBD1. Unmatched junction bases numbered 2, after V lost 2 bases and J lost 4 bases. CDR1 and CDR2 (germline): ENHRY, SYGVKD. The CDR3 covers 14 residues. CDR3 DNA sequence: TGTGCCATCAGTGAGGAGGGGGCTTACAATGAGCAGTTCTTC. The encoded protein is CAISEEGAYNEQFF.

This clonotype was recorded a few times. One base away lies a much larger clone, so this may be a sequencing read error. The CDR3 protein is CASSLWQGWAEETQYF. The CDR3 DNA reads TGTGCCAGCAGCTTATGGCAGGGTTGGGCTGAAGAGACCCAGTACTTC. The V gene is TRBV7-9, the J gene TRBJ2-5; TRBD1 is a possible D gene (5 bases). V shed 2 bases and J shed 3 bases, with 16 bases lying between them. This CDR3 contains 16 residues. In germline, CDR1 is SEHNR, CDR2 FQNEAQ (reference sequence).

The table lists this clonotype with many counts. The V and J genes are TRBV29-1 and TRBJ2-7; TRBD1 aligns across 9 bases. Germline CDR1 is SQVTM and CDR2 is ANQGSEA. CDR3 size: 13 residues. The ends lost 7 bases at V and 5 bases at J; junction bases unmatched: 9. The CDR3 spells CSATGTGLNEQYF. In DNA, the CDR3 is TGCAGCGCAACCGGGACAGGGCTCAACGAGCAGTACTTC.

Only a few counts were recorded for this clonotype. This may be a read error, as it is one base from a much larger clone. The genes are TRBV28 and TRBJ2-2; no clear D. Germline loops: CDR1 MDHEN, CDR2 SYDVKM. The CDR3 has 15 residues. Trimming removed 3 bases from V and 0 bases from J, with 8 bases in between. In DNA form, the CDR3 reads TGTGCCAGCAGTTTCCGGCAGACGAACACCGGGGAGCTGTTTTTT. Protein sequence: CASSFRQTNTGELFF.

The chain joins TRBV11-1 to TRBJ1-3; 8 bases agree with TRBD1. Trimming at V came to 5 bases and at J to 4 bases, leaving 7 bases not matched to a gene. Germline-derived CDR1 and CDR2 are SGHAT and FQDESV (reference sequence). This CDR3 is 15 amino acids long. The CDR3 nucleotides read TGTGCCAGCAGCACCCGGACAGGGAGAGGAAACACCATATATTTT. Amino acid sequence: CASSTRTGRGNTIYF.

A few counts support this clonotype. J is TRBJ2-7 and V is TRBV20-1; 12 bases fit TRBD1. Germline CDR1 reads DFQATT; CDR2 reads SNEGSKA (reference sequence). V shed 3 bases, J shed 6 bases, and the junction held 3 bases outside the gene matches. This CDR3 is 13 amino acids long. CDR3 sequence reads: CSASWDRGREQYF. CDR3 nucleotides: TGCAGTGCTAGCTGGGACAGGGGGCGCGAGCAGTACTTC.

This rearrangement joins TRBV4-2 to TRBJ2-2; 10 positions match TRBD2. Germline loops: CDR1 LGHNA, CDR2 YNFKEQ. V lost 1 base to trimming and J lost 6 bases; unmatched junction nucleotides: 5. The CDR3 has 16 residues. Here the CDR3 DNA reads TGTGCCAGCAGCCAAGGTCTAGCGGGGGTGTCCGGGGAGCTGTTTTTT. It codes for CASSQGLAGVSGELFF.

This clonotype was seen a few times. The chain recombines TRBV3-1 with TRBJ1-2, with 8 nucleotides matching TRBD1. Germline V CDR1 and CDR2: LGHDT, YNNKEL (reference sequence). This CDR3 region has 17 residues. V lost 1 base, J lost 6 bases, and 13 bases stayed unmatched. CDR3 in amino acids: CASSQAPWTGKRNGYTF. Here the CDR3 DNA reads TGTGCCAGCAGCCAAGCACCGTGGACAGGGAAAAGGAATGGCTACACCTTC.

V is TRBV7-2 and J is TRBJ1-6; D is possibly TRBD1 (5 bases). Per germline, CDR1 SGHTA and CDR2 FQGNSA. Trimming shortened V by 8 bases and J by 8 bases, and 22 bases separated the two germline ends. CDR3 size: 16 residues. CDR3 sequence reads: CASALRTGTGDSPLHF. The CDR3, as DNA: TGTGCCAGCGCCTTAAGAACCGGGACCGGGGATTCACCCCTCCACTTT.

This clonotype showed up many times. The chain links TRBV20-1 to TRBJ1-1; D uncertain. CDR1 DFQATT and CDR2 SNEGSKA come from the germline V gene (reference sequence). The CDR3 length is 11 residues. Trimming removed 4 bases at V and 1 base at J, with 4 bases between. For the CDR3, the DNA is TGCAGTGCTATTCGGAACACTGAAGCTTTCTTT. Translation: CSAIRNTEAFF.

At least ten counts were recorded for this clonotype. The chain uses TRBV11-2 and TRBJ2-7; D remains ambiguous. The CDR3 is made up of 13 amino acids. Germline V gene data show CDR1 as SGHAT and CDR2 as FQNNGV. V lost 3 bases and J 3 bases, leaving 9 bases between the germline ends. The CDR3 nucleotides are TGTGCCAGCAGCTTGTACGCGTACTACGAGCAGTACTTC. It specifies CASSLYAYYEQYF.

The table lists this clonotype with many counts. The chain has TRBV10-1 and TRBJ2-5; D uncertain. The CDR3 extends over 14 amino acids. Trimming removed 0 bases from V and 5 bases from J, with 10 bases in between. CDR1 and CDR2 (germline): WNHNN, SYGVQD (reference sequence). The CDR3 DNA is TGCGCCAGCAGTGAGTCGGGGTCACGGGAGACCCAGTACTTC. Translated, it gives CASSESGSRETQYF.